One sample yielded the 14 T cell receptor beta chains listed below, sequenced in a study of cytomegalovirus exposure and HLA in healthy donors (dated by TCRdb to about 2017). The method was the immunoSEQ multiplex PCR assay. For the multiplex PCR, a mixture combining 60 forward primers for TCR Vbeta segments and 13 reverse primers for TCR Jbeta segments was used. TCRdb holds this immuneACCESS table with in-frame rearrangements only. Some clones are missing; in checked studies, unresolved V genes explain under half, and the rest has no known cause. Across this sample there are around 70,000 clones, with approximately 67% seen only once. 2.8% of the sample comes from the top ten. Sequenced: PBMCs. These receptors were obtained from a man aged 25 to 40 in good health and CMV-seronegative.

The CDR3 region has the DNA TGTGCCAGCAGCCCAGGACAGGGAGACTACGAGCAGTACTTC. It is translated as CASSPGQGDYEQYF. This sequence joins TRBV6-6 and TRBJ2-7; TRBD1 matches 8 bases. The CDR3 is 14 amino acids. Trimming cost V 6 bases and J 3 bases; bases outside gene matches: 7. Germline CDR1 MNHNY, CDR2 SVGAGI (reference sequence).

The gene calls are TRBV2 and TRBJ1-5, with D tentatively TRBD1 (6 bases). CDR3 length equals 15 residues. V gave up 2 bases and J gave up 6 bases, with 14 bases separating them. Germline-derived CDR1 and CDR2 are SNHLY and FYNNEI. CDR3 loop: CASSEIRGGSQPQHF. CDR3 in DNA: TGTGCCAGCAGTGAAATCCGAGGGGGTAGTCAGCCCCAGCATTTT.

The chain links TRBV5-1 to TRBJ2-3, with 7 bases that match TRBD1. This CDR3 comprises 14 residues. Per the germline V gene, CDR1 is SGHRS and CDR2 is YFSETQ. V gave up 7 bases and J gave up 0 bases; unmatched junction bases: 5. This CDR3 is CASDRVGSTDTQYF. The CDR3 DNA follows: TGCGCCAGCGACAGGGTCGGGAGCACAGATACGCAGTATTTT.

The chain links TRBV4-1 to TRBJ2-3, with 11 bases aligning to TRBD2. Losses at the gene ends were 1 base for V and 7 bases for J; bases not matched to a gene: 4. This CDR3 is built from 15 residues. Looked up from germline, CDR1 is MGHRA and CDR2 is YSYEKL. The CDR3, as DNA: TGCGCCAGCAGCCAAGTAGCGGGGGGGACGAATACGCAGTATTTT. Protein: CASSQVAGGTNTQYF.

In its sample, this clone was seen once. The rearrangement links TRBV4-2 to TRBJ2-2; 8 bases are shared with TRBD1. The CDR3 spans 15 residues. Germline V gene lookup returns CDR1 LGHNA and CDR2 YNFKEQ. V was pared by 4 bases and J by 1 base, with 2 bases of the junction left unmatched. The CDR3 region is CASSRDRGNTGELFF. CDR3 bases: TGTGCCAGCAGCCGCGACAGGGGGAACACCGGGGAGCTGTTTTTT.

The J gene is TRBJ2-5, the V gene TRBV13, with a weak D call TRBD2 (6 bases). The CDR3 is 14 amino acids. V lost 4 bases and J lost 2, with 11 bases in between. Germline V lookup: CDR1 PRHDT, CDR2 FYEKMQ (reference sequence). The CDR3 nucleotides are TGTGCCAGCAGCTCTGTCGCGGGGCAAGAGACCCAGTACTTC. It is translated as CASSSVAGQETQYF. Full variable domain (rest looked up from reference TRBV13 and TRBJ2-5): AAGVIQSPRHLIKEKRETATLKCYPIPRHDTVYWYQQGPGQDPQFLISFYEKMQSDKGSIPDRFSAQQFSDYHSELNMSSLELGDSALYFCASSSVAGQETQYFGPGTRLLVL.

J is TRBJ2-5 and V is TRBV7-2, with 11 bases fitting TRBD2. Trimming removed 5 bases from V and 4 bases from J; junction bases left unmatched: 12. This CDR3 has 17 amino acids. Germline V gene sequence: CDR1 SGHTA, CDR2 FQGNSA. Written as DNA, the CDR3 is TGTGCCAGCAGCCCCGTGGGTAGCGGGGGGGCCCGAGAGACCCAGTACTTC. Translating it yields CASSPVGSGGARETQYF.

This chain joins TRBV18 and TRBJ1-4; maybe TRBD1 (6 bases). This CDR3 comprises 14 residues. The V gene's germline CDR1 is KGHSH and CDR2 LQKENI. The V gene lost 1 base and the J gene lost 3 bases, with 6 bases spanning the gap. CDR3 bases: TGTGCCAGCTCACCACAGGGGGCTAATGAAAAACTGTTTTTT. Translating gives CASSPQGANEKLFF.

V and J are TRBV29-1 and TRBJ2-1; D is perhaps TRBD2 (6 bases). Trimming removed 3 bases from V and 9 bases from J, with 12 bases in between. The CDR3 runs 12 residues. The germline V gene encodes CDR1 SQVTM and CDR2 ANQGSEA. CDR3 amino acids: CSVDRGFSEQFF. Written as DNA, the CDR3 is TGCAGCGTTGATCGGGGGTTTAGTGAGCAGTTCTTC.

The V and J genes are TRBV29-1 and TRBJ2-1, with D possibly being TRBD2 (6 bases). CDR3 length: 13 residues. CDR1 is SQVTM and CDR2 is ANQGSEA in the germline V gene. Trimming removed 6 bases at V and 6 bases at J, with 15 bases between. CDR3 sequence: CSVDVRGSNEQFF. In DNA, the CDR3 is TGCAGCGTAGACGTACGGGGGAGCAATGAGCAGTTCTTC.

This clone has a handful of counts. This sequence joins TRBV6-1 and TRBJ2-7; the D gene is possibly TRBD2 (5 bases). The CDR3 runs to 14 residues. Germline CDR1 MNHNS, CDR2 SASEGT. V shed 1 base and J shed 7 bases, with 14 bases lying between them. The CDR3 region has the DNA TGTGCCAGCAGTGAAGAGACGGGATTGGGGGAGCAGTACTTC. Protein product: CASSEETGLGEQYF.

In this sample, this clone turned up a few times. This chain uses TRBV9 with TRBJ2-7; D not resolved. The CDR3 totals 12 residues. V lost 3 bases and J 3 bases, leaving 7 bases between the germline ends. CDR1 is SGDLS, CDR2 YYNGEE, per germline. This chain's CDR3 is CASSASSYEQYF. The CDR3 region has the DNA TGTGCCAGCAGCGCCTCTAGCTACGAGCAGTACTTC.

The chain uses TRBV5-1 and TRBJ1-6, with a weak D call TRBD1 (5 bases). The CDR3 spans 13 residues. The V end was cut by 3 bases, the J end by 7 bases, with 8 bases between. Germline CDR1 reads SGHRS; CDR2 reads YFSETQ. The CDR3 DNA reads TGCGCCAGCAGCTCGGGGGTCAATTCACCCCTCCACTTT. Amino acid sequence: CASSSGVNSPLHF.

The chain has TRBV2 and TRBJ2-4; TRBD2 matches at 9 bases. The CDR3 contains 13 residues. Germline CDR1 and CDR2: SNHLY and FYNNEI. The V and J ends lost 6 bases and 6 bases, in that order; junction bases with no gene match: 3. The CDR3 protein is CASRLAGPNIQYF. The CDR3 DNA is TGTGCCAGCAGACTAGCGGGTCCAAACATTCAGTACTTC.